A single T cell receptor (beta chain) is shown here with its context. Using a J-beta primer mix together with a sample-barcoded 5' primer, a second PCR was run for roughly 7 to 11 cycles. The template-switch adaptor was a 5' adaptor with 12 random nucleotides. It tagged each cDNA molecule. TCRdb re-analysed the 5' RACE reads in MiXCR, keeping a single row per CDR3 protein. Altogether 890,000 or so distinct CDR3 sequences are present, under 80% being singletons, with the ten largest covering about 27%. This specimen belongs to a study of blood T cells in healthy people across ages. The germline V gene has CDR1 MGHRA and CDR2 YSYEKL. This CDR3 has 15 amino acids. V lost 4 bases, J lost 2 bases, and 14 bases lay in between.

The rearrangement links TRBV4-1 to TRBJ2-5; the D gene is possibly TRBD1 (5 bases). Sequenced: blood. This clonotype originated in a man younger than 40 in good health. The CDR3 is CASSLPSRDQETQYF. The CDR3 DNA sequence: TGCGCCAGCAGCCTGCCCTCCAGGGATCAAGAGACCCAGTACTTC.